A selection of T cell receptor beta chains follows, all from one sample in a study of radiation and T cells in renal cell carcinoma. Using immunoSEQ multiplex PCR, the repertoire was profiled, and TCRdb retains in-frame clones only, with some absent. This sample carries 160,000 or so clones, roughly 87% of them seen once, and the ten largest clones take 13%. The source was blood, collected from a patient whose treatment included radiotherapy and nephrectomy. The receptors were sampled from a woman aged 50 to 65 with renal cell carcinoma. Both conserved end residues are part of each CDR3. The D gene is left open where the match is weak. Size tells how often a clone was seen (once, few, many) or the class of an expanded clone, and some rows leave it out.

D	J	V	size	CDR3	DNA
NA	TRBJ2-7	TRBV5-4	few	CASSWEPTYEQYF	TGTGCCAGCAGCTGGGAGCCAACCTACGAGCAGTACTTC
TRBD1	TRBJ1-6	TRBV29-1	NA	CSVGTGGENSPLHF	TGCAGCGTGGGCACAGGGGGCGAAAATTCACCCCTCCACTTT
TRBD2	TRBJ2-1	TRBV19	NA	CASSKTSGQYNEQFF	TGTGCCAGTAGTAAGACTAGCGGGCAGTACAATGAGCAGTTCTTC
NA	TRBJ1-1	TRBV5-6	NA	CASSDGGYTEAFF	TGTGCCAGCAGCGATGGGGGGTACACTGAAGCTTTCTTT
TRBD2	TRBJ2-3	TRBV11-2	NA	CASSLLGLAGGLDTQYF	TGTGCCAGCAGCTTACTCGGGCTAGCGGGGGGCCTTGATACGCAGTATTTT
TRBD1	TRBJ1-6	TRBV5-1	few	CASSSRTGGLNSPLHF	TGCGCCAGCAGCTCTCGGACAGGGGGACTTAATTCACCCCTCCACTTT
NA	TRBJ1-3	TRBV19	NA	CASSPDRGTGNTIYF	TGTGCCAGTAGCCCCGACCGGGGAACAGGAAACACCATATATTTT
NA	TRBJ2-5	TRBV5-1	NA	CASSLANIATNQETQYF	TGCGCCAGCAGCTTGGCGAATATAGCGACCAACCAAGAGACCCAGTACTTC
TRBD2	TRBJ2-7	TRBV13	NA	CASIVAGGPYEQYF	TGTGCCAGCATCGTAGCGGGGGGTCCTTACGAGCAGTACTTC
TRBD1	TRBJ2-5	TRBV5-1	few	CASSLNGQGDETQYF	TGCGCCAGCAGCTTAAACGGACAGGGTGATGAGACCCAGTACTTC
NA	TRBJ1-2	TRBV7-2	NA	CASSPISRGYTF	TGTGCCAGCAGCCCCATTTCGCGTGGCTACACCTTC
NA	TRBJ1-4	TRBV2	NA	CASSEKETTNEKLFF	TGTGCCAGCAGTGAAAAGGAGACAACTAATGAAAAACTGTTTTTT
NA	TRBJ1-5	TRBV23-1	once	CASSHITGLRCNQPQHF	TGCGCCAGCAGTCACATTACAGGGCTAAGATGCAATCAGCCCCAGCATTTT
NA	TRBJ2-2	TRBV6-5	NA	CASSPSGGGTGELFF	TGTGCCAGCAGCCCATCGGGGGGCGGCACCGGGGAGCTGTTTTTT
TRBD1	TRBJ1-6	TRBV6-5	NA	CASSNGQGLHSPLHF	TGTGCCAGCAGCAACGGACAGGGGTTGCATTCACCCCTCCACTTT
TRBD2	TRBJ2-5	TRBV6-1	NA	CASKPRGAPQETQYF	TGTGCCAGCAAACCGCGGGGGGCCCCCCAAGAGACCCAGTACTTC
NA	TRBJ1-6	TRBV6-5	NA	CASSYDWERTLHF	TGTGCCAGCAGTTACGATTGGGAAAGGACCCTCCACTTT
TRBD2	TRBJ2-3	TRBV5-1	NA	CASSLEGGGANTQYF	TGCGCCAGCAGCTTGGAGGGCGGGGGGGCGAATACGCAGTATTTT
NA	TRBJ1-5	TRBV5-6	NA	CASSLWARRYQPQHF	TGTGCCAGCAGCTTATGGGCCCGCAGATATCAGCCCCAGCATTTT
TRBD2	TRBJ2-3	TRBV2	NA	CASSIRGGLVTDTQYF	TGTGCCAGCAGTATCCGGGGGGGCCTTGTGACAGATACGCAGTATTTT
NA	TRBJ2-7	TRBV5-8	NA	CASSLALDWSSYEQYF	TGTGCCAGCAGCTTGGCCCTGGACTGGAGCTCCTACGAGCAGTACTTC
NA	TRBJ2-5	TRBV7-6	NA	CASSPRTDQETQYF	TGTGCCAGCAGCCCTCGGACGGATCAAGAGACCCAGTACTTC
NA	TRBJ1-6	TRBV7-9	NA	CASSETLSSYNSPLHF	TGTGCCAGCAGCGAAACTTTGAGCTCCTATAATTCACCCCTCCACTTT
NA	TRBJ1-4	TRBV5-5	NA	CASSVGSWPTNEKLFF	TGTGCCAGCAGCGTAGGAAGTTGGCCAACTAATGAAAAACTGTTTTTT
TRBD2	TRBJ2-7	TRBV18	NA	CASSRQGLAGGSSYEQYF	TGTGCCAGCTCACGCCAGGGACTAGCGGGGGGTTCCTCCTACGAGCAGTACTTC
NA	TRBJ1-1	TRBV15	NA	CATSRGTGYAEAFF	TGTGCCACCAGCAGAGGTACAGGTTACGCTGAAGCTTTCTTT
NA	TRBJ2-1	TRBV10-2	NA	CASSTGTNYNEQFF	TGCGCCAGCAGTACCGGGACCAATTACAATGAGCAGTTCTTC
NA	TRBJ2-4	TRBV15	NA	CATSREGVKNIQYF	TGTGCCACCAGCAGAGAGGGAGTCAAAAACATTCAGTACTTC
NA	TRBJ1-1	TRBV7-9	once	CASSLGAPRQVYTEAFF	TGTGCCAGCAGCTTGGGAGCCCCCCGACAGGTTTACACTGAAGCTTTCTTT
TRBD2	TRBJ2-1	TRBV5-1	NA	CASSLGPWAGEYNEQFF	TGCGCCAGCAGCTTGGGGCCTTGGGCGGGGGAATACAATGAGCAGTTCTTC